A selection of T cell receptor beta chains follows, all from one sample in a study of blood T cell repertoires in COVID-19. Produced via immunoSEQ multiplex PCR; TCRdb's table is partial and in-frame only. Of more than 75,000 clones listed, around 90% were seen once; the top ten hold approximately 4.4%. Input material: peripheral blood. The receptors come from a woman at least 80 years old with acute or convalescent COVID-19. CDR3s include the opening cysteine and the closing phenylalanine or tryptophan. A D gene is named only where the DNA matches it firmly. Clone size is shown for a subset of rows, as once, few, many or a class of expanded clone.

j_call d_call clone_size v_call cdr3_aa cdr3_nt
TRBJ2-7 TRBD1 . TRBV7-6 CASSSLGRGQGYEQYF TGTGCCAGCAGCTCCCTGGGTCGGGGACAGGGCTACGAGCAGTACTTC
TRBJ1-5 . . TRBV29-1 CSVGTGSSNQPQHF TGCAGCGTCGGGACCGGGAGTAGCAATCAGCCCCAGCATTTT
TRBJ2-3 TRBD2 . TRBV9 CASSAHPGTSGGDTQYF TGTGCCAGCAGCGCCCATCCAGGGACTAGCGGGGGGGATACGCAGTATTTT
TRBJ2-3 TRBD1 once TRBV7-3 CASSSEGAHTDTQYF TGTGCCAGCAGCTCCGAGGGGGCCCACACAGATACGCAGTATTTT
TRBJ1-6 . few TRBV2 CASTETRQSPLHF TGTGCCAGCACAGAGACTCGTCAATCACCCCTCCACTTT
TRBJ1-5 . . TRBV2 CASTLDGVNQPQHF TGTGCCAGCACTTTAGACGGAGTCAATCAGCCCCAGCATTTT
TRBJ2-2 . once TRBV2 CASSGQANTGELFF TGTGCCAGCAGTGGACAAGCGAACACCGGGGAGCTGTTTTTT
TRBJ1-3 . . TRBV6-1 CASSEAPGDGTIYF TGTGCCAGCAGTGAAGCGCCAGGGGACGGCACCATATATTTT
TRBJ2-1 TRBD2 few TRBV6-5 CASSYYSSGVRVEQFF TGTGCCAGCAGTTACTATTCTAGCGGGGTTCGCGTTGAGCAGTTCTTC
TRBJ2-2 TRBD1 . TRBV2 CASSEEGAANTGELFF TGTGCCAGCAGTGAAGAGGGGGCCGCGAACACCGGGGAGCTGTTTTTT
TRBJ2-4 . . TRBV6-5 CASNPSGAKNIQYF TGTGCCAGCAACCCTAGTGGAGCCAAAAACATTCAGTACTTC
TRBJ1-5 . . TRBV19 CASAQAPYSNQPQHF TGTGCCAGTGCACAGGCACCTTATAGCAATCAGCCCCAGCATTTT
TRBJ2-1 TRBD2 . TRBV11-2 CASSLAGGYNEQFF TGTGCCAGCAGCCTCGCGGGGGGCTACAATGAGCAGTTCTTC
TRBJ1-1 TRBD1 . TRBV14 CASSQVQGVMNTEAFF TGTGCCAGCAGCCAAGTCCAGGGGGTAATGAACACTGAAGCTTTCTTT
TRBJ2-7 . . TRBV7-3 CASSLYPAGSIGEQYF TGTGCCAGCAGCTTATATCCGGCGGGGTCTATCGGAGAGCAGTACTTC
TRBJ2-1 TRBD1 few TRBV25-1 CASSLRPGQGSSEQFF TGTGCCAGCAGTCTCCGGCCGGGACAGGGTAGTAGTGAGCAGTTCTTC
TRBJ2-3 . . TRBV7-3 CASSLTSSQTDTQYF TGTGCCAGCAGCTTAACGAGTAGCCAAACAGATACGCAGTATTTT
TRBJ2-7 . few TRBV23-1 CASSQSGGTSLYEQYF TGCGCCAGCAGTCAATCTGGAGGGACGTCTTTGTACGAGCAGTACTTC
TRBJ2-5 . once TRBV5-1 CASSLAGVETQYF TGCGCCAGCAGCTTGGCAGGGGTGGAGACCCAGTACTTC
TRBJ1-1 TRBD1 . TRBV7-9 CASSLTHRDRELNTEAFF TGTGCCAGCAGCTTAACACACCGGGACAGGGAACTGAACACTGAAGCTTTCTTT
TRBJ2-2 . . TRBV7-3 CASSPGGKNTGELFF TGTGCCAGCAGCCCGGGTGGTAAGAACACCGGGGAGCTGTTTTTT
TRBJ2-2 . . TRBV19 CATSVAVNTGELFF TGTGCCACCTCAGTCGCCGTGAACACCGGGGAGCTGTTTTTT
TRBJ2-3 . . TRBV18 CASSFLTDSDTQYF TGTGCCAGCTCATTCTTGACAGATTCAGATACGCAGTATTTT
TRBJ1-4 TRBD1 . TRBV19 CASSLGQGTEKLFF TGTGCCAGTAGCCTTGGACAGGGTACTGAAAAACTGTTTTTT
TRBJ1-6 . . TRBV19 CASSPRQDNSPLHF TGTGCCAGTAGTCCGAGACAGGATAATTCACCCCTCCACTTT
TRBJ2-2 TRBD1 . TRBV27 CASSLSGTGQSGFTGELFF TGTGCCAGCAGTTTATCTGGGACAGGACAATCTGGATTCACCGGGGAGCTGTTTTTT
TRBJ2-3 TRBD1 . TRBV19 CASGAEGRGRETDTQYF TGTGCCAGTGGGGCAGAGGGCAGGGGGAGAGAAACAGATACGCAGTATTTT
TRBJ1-1 . . TRBV4-3 CASSQDKTVNTEAFF TGCGCCAGCAGCCAAGATAAAACAGTCAACACTGAAGCTTTCTTT